The present T cell receptor beta chain was sequenced within a study of blood T cell repertoires in COVID-19. Study-wide context: PBMCs, B-cell-depleted T cells, or T cells were the source of the cDNA or gDNA that made up the material.

In the authors' workflow: Counts of nucleated cells, estimated from reference gene primer amplification, were obtained. Sequencing was performed with immunoSEQ multiplex PCR; in TCRdb, only in-frame clones are kept and a portion is missing. The DNA gave D and trimming, while V, J and clone size come from that table. The table records approximately 210,000 clones, 84% of them present only once. This CDR3 is built from 12 residues. Germline values: CDR1 SQVTM, CDR2 ANQGSEA. V lost 2 bases and J lost 3, with 8 bases in between. This sequence was found in a woman aged 70-85 years with active or convalescent COVID-19. V and J are TRBV29-1 and TRBJ2-7; a weak D match, TRBD2 (6 bases). Sequencing was carried out using peripheral blood. The CDR3 loop reads CSVESSGYEQYF. CDR3 in DNA: TGCAGCGTTGAAAGTAGCGGCTACGAGCAGTACTTC.